The 16 T cell receptor beta chains below all came from one sample that was sequenced in a study of blood T cell repertoires in COVID-19. Repertoires were generated with immunoSEQ multiplex PCR, while TCRdb's copy carries only in-frame clones and drops some. The sample lists about 98,000 clones; approximately 80% were seen once. The source material was peripheral blood. The receptors shown here come from a man between 60 and 75 years old with active or convalescent COVID-19.

This clone turned up a few times. J is TRBJ2-1 and V is TRBV18; TRBD1 matches 7 bases. The CDR3 runs 15 residues. The V and J ends lost 1 base and 5 bases, in that order; junction bases with no gene match: 5. Germline loops: CDR1 KGHSH, CDR2 LQKENI. CDR3 sequence (DNA): TGTGCCAGCTCACCACGAACAGGGGCGCACAATGAGCAGTTCTTC. Protein: CASSPRTGAHNEQFF.

Notes on this clone: One end of the junction does not line up with germline, which may come from a read error. The V gene is TRBV6-2 or TRBV6-3, the J gene TRBJ2-1, with 7 bases matching TRBD1. CDR3 length: 17 amino acids. Germline V gene lookup returns CDR1 MNHEY and CDR2 SVGEGT. The CDR3 reads CAGSYAPGNRGRNEQFF. The CDR3 nucleotides read TGTGCCGGCAGTTACGCCCCCGGGAACAGGGGTCGGAATGAGCAGTTCTTC.

The rearrangement uses TRBV4-2 and TRBJ2-5; 9 bases map to TRBD2. The V and J ends lost 0 bases and 5 bases, in that order; junction bases with no gene match: 7. The CDR3 has 16 amino acids. Germline V CDR1 and CDR2: LGHNA, YNFKEQ. CDR3 sequence (DNA): TGTGCCAGCAGCCAAGATCGGGCGGGAGGGCCGGAGACCCAGTACTTC. Its translation is CASSQDRAGGPETQYF.

Concerning this clone: A much larger clone differs from this one at a single base, so this may be a read error. The CDR3 here is CASSYAGTEAFF. The CDR3 DNA is TGTGCCAGCAGTTACGCGGGGACTGAAGCTTTCTTT. The gene calls are TRBV6-5 and TRBJ1-1; no firm D call. Germline values: CDR1 MNHEY, CDR2 SVGAGI. This CDR3 has 12 residues. V dropped 2 bases and J dropped 5 bases, with 6 bases sitting between them.

This chain uses TRBV24-1 with TRBJ2-7, with D possibly TRBD2 on 5 matching bases. The germline V gene has CDR1 KGHDR and CDR2 SFDVKD. Deletions cut 10 bases from V and 7 bases from J, with 22 bases between. This CDR3 has 14 residues. The CDR3 sequence is CATLGDGGPGEQYV. In DNA, the CDR3 is TGTGCCACTCTGGGAGATGGCGGCCCGGGGGAGCAGTACGTC.

CDR3 amino acids: CASTNRGDTNTGELFF. CDR3 DNA: TGTGCCAGCACCAACAGGGGGGACACGAACACCGGGGAGCTGTTTTTT. The chain joins TRBV2 to TRBJ2-2; TRBD1 aligns across 8 bases. Germline CDR1 is SNHLY and CDR2 is FYNNEI. V dropped 7 bases and J dropped 0; count of bases not matched to a gene: 7. This CDR3 is built from 16 residues.

The chain has TRBV6-5 and TRBJ2-5, with D maybe TRBD1 (5 bases). This CDR3 contains 14 residues. The germline V gene has CDR1 MNHEY and CDR2 SVGAGI. The germline V and J ends were trimmed by 0 bases and 5 bases, with 10 bases remaining between them. The CDR3 spells CASSYSTTDETQYF. Written as DNA, the CDR3 is TGTGCCAGCAGTTACTCGACGACAGATGAGACCCAGTACTTC.

The rearrangement links TRBV2 to TRBJ2-3; 9 bases are a match to TRBD2. Germline-derived CDR1 and CDR2 are SNHLY and FYNNEI. CDR3 size: 17 residues. V was clipped by 4 bases and J by 0 bases; unmatched bases: 8. CDR3 protein: CASSGLTSGPSTDTQYF. CDR3 DNA sequence: TGTGCCAGCAGTGGCCTGACTAGCGGCCCCAGCACAGATACGCAGTATTTT.

V is TRBV7-7 and J is TRBJ2-2; perhaps TRBD1 as D (5 bases). This CDR3 region has 14 residues. The germline V gene has CDR1 SSHAT and CDR2 FNYEAQ (reference sequence). V was trimmed by 6 bases and J by 1 base, leaving 9 bases between them. The CDR3 nucleotides are TGTGCCAGCAGGTCTACAGGGAACACCGGGGAGCTGTTTTTT. This gives the protein CASRSTGNTGELFF.

The rearrangement links TRBV3-1 (or the pseudogene TRBV3-2) to TRBJ2-1; D not resolved. V was shortened by 3 bases and J by 8 bases, with 8 bases between the two germline ends. Germline V CDR1 and CDR2: LGHDT, YNNKEL (reference sequence). This CDR3 region has 12 residues. The CDR3 DNA reads TGTGCCAGCAGCCATAGCCGCTATGAGCAGTTCTTC. This translates into CASSHSRYEQFF.

This chain connects TRBV4-1 to TRBJ2-3, with TRBD2 matching 14 bases. The germline gives CDR1 MGHRA, CDR2 YSYEKL. Losses at the gene ends were 3 bases for V and 2 bases for J; bases not matched to a gene: 4. The CDR3 spans 17 residues. The CDR3 protein is CASSQGLAGVDTDTQYF. CDR3 coding DNA: TGCGCCAGCAGCCAGGGACTAGCGGGAGTAGACACAGATACGCAGTATTTT.

The chain combines TRBV24-1 with TRBJ2-1; 9 bases line up with TRBD2. This CDR3 is built from 16 residues. Germline values: CDR1 KGHDR, CDR2 SFDVKD. V lost 3 bases, J lost 2 bases, and 4 bases stayed unmatched. CDR3: CATSDKSGRTYNEQFF. In DNA form, the CDR3 reads TGTGCCACCAGTGATAAGAGCGGGAGGACCTACAATGAGCAGTTCTTC.

This clone was seen only a few times. The chain carries TRBV5-1 and TRBJ1-5, with 7 bases fitting TRBD1. The ends lost 0 bases at V and 2 bases at J; junction bases unmatched: 5. From germline, CDR1 is SGHRS and CDR2 YFSETQ. This CDR3 has 16 amino acids. This CDR3 is CASSLAPQGGNQPQHF. In DNA form, the CDR3 reads TGCGCCAGCAGCTTGGCCCCCCAGGGGGGCAATCAGCCCCAGCATTTT.

The V gene is TRBV7-9, the J gene TRBJ2-1, with TRBD1 as a possible D gene (5 bases). V lost 4 bases and J 0 bases, leaving 13 bases between the germline ends. Germline values: CDR1 SEHNR, CDR2 FQNEAQ (reference sequence). This CDR3 has 16 amino acids. The CDR3 reads CASSSRPDSSYNEQFF. The CDR3 DNA reads TGTGCCAGCAGCTCGAGACCCGACAGCTCCTACAATGAGCAGTTCTTC.

The V and J genes are TRBV2 and TRBJ1-3, with D uncertain. With 6 bases removed from V and 4 bases from J, the gap between germline ends came to 13 bases. This CDR3 has 14 amino acids. Per germline, CDR1 SNHLY and CDR2 FYNNEI. CDR3 bases: TGTGCCAGCAGCCGGGGAGTCGCCGGAAACACCATATATTTT. Translation gives CASSRGVAGNTIYF.

This clone was recorded a few times. V gene TRBV4-3 combines with J gene TRBJ2-1, with 9 nucleotides matching TRBD2. The CDR3 consists of 16 residues. Losses at the gene ends were 3 bases for V and 9 bases for J; bases not matched to a gene: 12. CDR1 is LGHNA, CDR2 YSLEER, per germline. DNA for the CDR3: TGCGCCAGCAGCCAGGACGGAGCGGGAGGTTCGTCTGAGCAGTTCTTC. Its translation: CASSQDGAGGSSEQFF.